Described below is a single TCR beta chain sequence and its context. With V trimmed by 5 bases and J by 6 bases, 8 bases remained unmatched. Germline lookup yields CDR1 KGHDR and CDR2 SFDVKD. The CDR3 runs to 14 residues. The sample is drawn from a study of blood T cell repertoires in COVID-19. Background on the study: COVID-19 samples collected from the United States, Italy and Spain covered acute and convalescent phases. Sources were T cells, B-cell-depleted T cells, or PBMCs; the material itself was cDNA or gDNA.

In the study's own analysis: Estimation of nucleated cell counts relied on the amplification of reference gene primers. The assay was immunoSEQ multiplex PCR, and TCRdb's table has in-frame clones only and misses some. That table is the source of V, J and clone size, and D and trimming were worked out from the DNA. Here the sample spans 650,000 to 800,000 clones, about nine tenths being singletons. The chain is built from TRBV24-1 and TRBJ1-2; 7 nucleotides match TRBD1. The receptor was isolated from a woman aged 18-35 years with acute or convalescent COVID-19. Sequenced input: peripheral blood. CDR3 region: CATSATGELDGYTF. The CDR3, as DNA: TGTGCCACCAGTGCCACAGGGGAGTTGGATGGCTACACCTTC.